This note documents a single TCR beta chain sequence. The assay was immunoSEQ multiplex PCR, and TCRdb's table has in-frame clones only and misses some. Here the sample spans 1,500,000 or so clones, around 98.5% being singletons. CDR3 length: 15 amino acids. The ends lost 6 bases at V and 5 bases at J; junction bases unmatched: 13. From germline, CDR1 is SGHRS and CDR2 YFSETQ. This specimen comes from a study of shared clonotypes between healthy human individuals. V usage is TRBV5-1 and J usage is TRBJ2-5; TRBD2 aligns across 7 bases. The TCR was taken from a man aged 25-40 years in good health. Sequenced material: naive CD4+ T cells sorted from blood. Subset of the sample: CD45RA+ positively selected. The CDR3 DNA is TGCGCCAGCACCCGCCAGCGGGGCGCTGGGGAGACCCAGTACTTC. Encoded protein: CASTRQRGAGETQYF. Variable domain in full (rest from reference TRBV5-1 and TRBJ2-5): KAGVTQTPRYLIKTRGQQVTLSCSPISGHRSVSWYQQTPGQGLQFLFEYFSETQRNKGNFPGRFSGRQFSNSRSEMNVSTLELGDSALYLCASTRQRGAGETQYFGPGTRLLVL.